The next 5 T cell receptor beta chains were all read from a single sample in a study of blood T cells in healthy people across ages. Through a sample-barcoded 5' primer and a J-beta primer mix, a second PCR was run for roughly 6 to 12 cycles. MiXCR, run by TCRdb on the 5' RACE reads, gives a single entry per CDR3 protein. In the table there are about 800,000 distinct CDR3 sequences, more than 20% of which are singletons. These data were also reused for a study on T cells of mothers and their children.

Input material: blood. The receptors here all came from a boy younger than 18 in good health.

The table lists this clonotype with a few counts. The chain uses TRBV30 and TRBJ1-2; no definite D call. The CDR3 consists of 12 residues. In germline, CDR1 is GTSNPN, CDR2 SVGIG (reference sequence). V was trimmed by 3 bases and J by 4 bases, leaving 9 bases between them. The CDR3 bases are TGTGCCTGGAGGCAGGTAACCTATGGCTACACCTTC. Its translation: CAWRQVTYGYTF.

V usage is TRBV7-9 and J usage is TRBJ2-7; 7 nucleotides match TRBD2. CDR1 SEHNR and CDR2 FQNEAQ come from the germline V gene (reference sequence). Trimming cost V 1 base and J 5 bases; bases outside gene matches: 5. The CDR3 runs to 14 residues. CDR3 loop: CASSLGGGLDEQYF. The CDR3 region has the DNA TGTGCCAGCAGCTTAGGGGGAGGGTTGGACGAGCAGTACTTC.

The chain links TRBV5-1 to TRBJ2-1; D is unresolved. The CDR3 extends over 16 amino acids. V shed 0 bases and J shed 0 bases, with 10 bases lying between them. Germline V lookup: CDR1 SGHRS, CDR2 YFSETQ. The CDR3 DNA reads as TGCGCCAGCAGCTTGGTAGTCGATAGCTCCTACAATGAGCAGTTCTTC. Translated: CASSLVVDSSYNEQFF.

This clonotype was seen a handful of times. The chain uses TRBV6-2 or TRBV6-3 and TRBJ2-1; unclear D gene. Between the trimmed V and J ends, which lost 1 base and 0 bases, there was a span of 7 bases. Germline CDR1 and CDR2: MNHEY and SVGEGT. The CDR3 length is 15 residues. The CDR3 sequence is CASSYLWSSYNEQFF. CDR3 bases: TGTGCCAGCAGTTACTTGTGGAGCTCCTACAATGAGCAGTTCTTC.

This chain links TRBV7-2 with TRBJ2-2, with D possibly being TRBD2 (5 bases). Germline values: CDR1 SGHTA, CDR2 FQGNSA. Trimming removed 5 bases at V and 6 bases at J, with 13 bases between. The CDR3 is 14 residues long. The CDR3 sequence: CASSTHPGSGELFF. The CDR3 DNA reads as TGTGCCAGCAGCACGCATCCGGGGTCCGGGGAGCTGTTTTTT. Using reference TRBV7-2 and TRBJ2-2 for the parts outside the CDR3, the full variable domain is GAGVSQSPSNKVTEKGKDVELRCDPISGHTALYWYRQSLGQGLEFLIYFQGNSAPDKSGLPSDRFSAERTGGSVSTLTIQRTQQEDSAVYLCASSTHPGSGELFFGEGSRLTVL.